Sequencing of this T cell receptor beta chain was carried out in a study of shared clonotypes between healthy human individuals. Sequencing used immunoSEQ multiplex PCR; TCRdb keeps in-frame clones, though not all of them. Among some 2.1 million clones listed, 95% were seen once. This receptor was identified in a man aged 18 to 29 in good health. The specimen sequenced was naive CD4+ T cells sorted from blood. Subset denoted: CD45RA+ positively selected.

In nucleotides, the CDR3 is TGTGCCAGCAGTTTACCGGGACAGTCCTACGAGCAGTACTTC. Protein sequence: CASSLPGQSYEQYF. The chain recombines TRBV6-6 with TRBJ2-7, with 7 bases that match TRBD1. Losses at the gene ends were 4 bases for V and 1 base for J; bases not matched to a gene: 4. CDR1 and CDR2 (germline): MNHNY, SVGAGI (reference sequence). This CDR3 contains 14 residues.